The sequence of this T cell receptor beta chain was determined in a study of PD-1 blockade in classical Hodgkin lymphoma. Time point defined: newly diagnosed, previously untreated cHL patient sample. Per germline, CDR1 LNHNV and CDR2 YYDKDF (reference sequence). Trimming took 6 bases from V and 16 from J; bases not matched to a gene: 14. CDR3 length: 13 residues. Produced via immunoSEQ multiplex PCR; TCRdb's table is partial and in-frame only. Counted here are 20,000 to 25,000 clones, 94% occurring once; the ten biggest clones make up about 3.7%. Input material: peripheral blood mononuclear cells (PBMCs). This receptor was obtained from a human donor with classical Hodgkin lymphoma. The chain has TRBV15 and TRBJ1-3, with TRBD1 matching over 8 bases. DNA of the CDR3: TGTGCCACCAGACAGACGGACAGGGAGGTATCGTATTTT. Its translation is CATRQTDREVSYF.